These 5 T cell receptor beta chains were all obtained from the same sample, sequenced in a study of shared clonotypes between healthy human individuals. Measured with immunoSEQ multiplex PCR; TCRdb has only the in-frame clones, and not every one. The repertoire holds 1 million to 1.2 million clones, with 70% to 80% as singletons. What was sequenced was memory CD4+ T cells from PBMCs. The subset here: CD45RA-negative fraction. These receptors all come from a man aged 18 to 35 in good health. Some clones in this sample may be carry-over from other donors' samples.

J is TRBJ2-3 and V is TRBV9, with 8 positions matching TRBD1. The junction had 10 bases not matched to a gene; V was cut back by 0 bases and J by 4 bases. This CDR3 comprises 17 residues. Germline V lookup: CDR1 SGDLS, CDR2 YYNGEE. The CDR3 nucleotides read TGTGCCAGCAGCGTAGCCCCCCCAGGGGGCGGCGCAGATACGCAGTATTTT. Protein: CASSVAPPGGGADTQYF. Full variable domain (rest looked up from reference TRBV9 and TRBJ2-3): DSGVTQTPKHLITATGQRVTLRCSPRSGDLSVYWYQQSLDQGLQFLIQYYNGEERAKGNILERFSAQQFPDLHSELNLSSLELGDSALYFCASSVAPPGGGADTQYFGPGTRLTVL.

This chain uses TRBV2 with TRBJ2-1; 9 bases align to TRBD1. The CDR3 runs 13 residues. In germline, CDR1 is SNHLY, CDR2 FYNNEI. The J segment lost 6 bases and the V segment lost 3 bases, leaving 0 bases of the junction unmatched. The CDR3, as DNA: TGTGCCAGCAGTGAGGACAGGGGCAATGAGCAGTTCTTC. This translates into CASSEDRGNEQFF.

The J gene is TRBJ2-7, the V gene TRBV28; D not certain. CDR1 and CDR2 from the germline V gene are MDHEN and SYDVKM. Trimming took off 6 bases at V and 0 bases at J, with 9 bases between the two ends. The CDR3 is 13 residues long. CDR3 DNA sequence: TGTGCCAGCAGACCGGGTAGCTCCTACGAGCAGTACTTC. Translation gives CASRPGSSYEQYF.

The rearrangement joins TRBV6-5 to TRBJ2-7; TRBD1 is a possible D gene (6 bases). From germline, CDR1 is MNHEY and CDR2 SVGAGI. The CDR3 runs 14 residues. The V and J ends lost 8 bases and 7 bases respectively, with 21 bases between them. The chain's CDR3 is CASQRKGVTWEQYF. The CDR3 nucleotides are TGTGCCAGCCAAAGAAAGGGGGTAACGTGGGAGCAGTACTTC.

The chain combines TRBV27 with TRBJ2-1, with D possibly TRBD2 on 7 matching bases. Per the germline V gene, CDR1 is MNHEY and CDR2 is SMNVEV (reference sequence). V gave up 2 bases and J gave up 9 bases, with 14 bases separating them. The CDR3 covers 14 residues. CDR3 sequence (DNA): TGTGCCAGCAGTTTAAATTGGGGGGGCGCTGAGCAGTTCTTC. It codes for CASSLNWGGAEQFF.